The 22 T cell receptor beta chains below were found in one sample sequenced in a study of patients and donors after allogeneic stem cell transplantation. Via MiXCR, TCRdb re-called the RT-PCR reads, giving one row per CDR3 protein. The sample shows around 150,000 distinct CDR3 sequences, over 25% of them seen only once. Sequences were obtained from blood, either unsorted or a sorted T cell fraction (not recorded which). The receptors here all came from a human donor who was either an allogeneic HSCT recipient or a stem cell or donor lymphocyte infusion donor (not recorded which). It is not recorded whose cells these are; they may come from a transplant donor.

The rearrangement joins TRBV28 to TRBJ2-7, with 7 bases matching TRBD1. V lost 6 bases to trimming and J lost 3 bases; unmatched junction nucleotides: 8. The CDR3 covers 14 residues. Germline loops: CDR1 MDHEN, CDR2 SYDVKM. CDR3 in DNA: TGTGCCAGCAGAAACCGACAGGGCGGCTACGAGCAGTACTTC. Translated, it gives CASRNRQGGYEQYF. Variable domain in full (rest from reference TRBV28 and TRBJ2-7): DVKVTQSSRYLVKRTGEKVFLECVQDMDHENMFWYRQDPGLGLRLIYFSYDVKMKEKGDIPEGYSVSREKKERFSLILESASTNQTSMYLCASRNRQGGYEQYFGPGTRLTVT.

The chain joins TRBV20-1 to TRBJ2-1; D is unclear. The ends were cut back, 3 bases at V and 2 bases at J, with 11 bases in the middle. In germline, CDR1 is DFQATT, CDR2 SNEGSKA (reference sequence). CDR3 length equals 14 residues. Here the CDR3 reads CSASLPSAYNEQFF. CDR3 sequence (DNA): TGCAGTGCTAGTCTGCCCTCAGCCTACAATGAGCAGTTCTTC.

This clonotype was seen only a few times. This chain joins TRBV7-2 and TRBJ1-4, with TRBD1 identical over 9 bases. The length of the CDR3 is 13 residues. Germline V CDR1 and CDR2: SGHTA, FQGNSA. J lost 10 bases, V lost 7 bases, and 7 bases had no gene match. The CDR3 DNA reads as TGTGCCAGCAACCGCGGACAGGGGACAAAACTGTTTTTT. This gives the protein CASNRGQGTKLFF.

The genes are TRBV7-2 and TRBJ2-1, with 10 positions matching TRBD2. Germline CDR1 and CDR2: SGHTA and FQGNSA. J gave up 6 bases and V 5 bases, and 4 bases lay outside the gene matches. The CDR3 contains 14 residues. CDR3 in amino acids: CASSPGLASNEQFF. CDR3 DNA sequence: TGTGCCAGCAGCCCGGGACTAGCGTCCAATGAGCAGTTCTTC.

Only a few counts were recorded for this clonotype. The chain joins TRBV24-1 to TRBJ1-2, with D maybe TRBD1 (6 bases). The CDR3 runs 13 residues. Germline CDR1 reads KGHDR; CDR2 reads SFDVKD. V lost 7 bases, J lost 4 bases, and 12 bases lay in between. The DNA for the CDR3 is TGTGCCACCAGCAGTACAGGGACCTATGGCTACACCTTC. It codes for CATSSTGTYGYTF.

This clonotype was seen at least ten times. V gene TRBV10-3 combines with J gene TRBJ2-5; D is unresolved. This CDR3 is 15 amino acids long. V was cut by 3 bases and J by 2 bases, with 13 bases left in between. Looked up from germline, CDR1 is ENHRY and CDR2 is SYGVKD. CDR3 amino acids: CAISDDNSGQETQYF. The CDR3, as DNA: TGTGCCATCAGTGACGACAACTCTGGACAAGAGACCCAGTACTTC.

This chain connects TRBV28 to TRBJ2-7; D gene ambiguous. Germline V gene sequence: CDR1 MDHEN, CDR2 SYDVKM. V shed 1 base and J shed 3 bases, with 4 bases lying between them. CDR3 length equals 12 residues. The CDR3 DNA reads as TGTGCCAGCAGTTTATCGGACTACGAGCAGTACTTC. Encoded protein: CASSLSDYEQYF.

In this sample, this clonotype turned up a few times. J is TRBJ1-3 and V is TRBV6-5, with D hard to call. V was cut by 3 bases and J by 0 bases, with 9 bases left in between. CDR3 length equals 15 residues. Germline V gene sequence: CDR1 MNHEY, CDR2 SVGAGI. Written as DNA, the CDR3 is TGTGCCAGCAGTTATCGACCCTCCTCTGGAAACACCATATATTTT. As protein: CASSYRPSSGNTIYF.

There are a few counts of this clonotype. The chain links TRBV7-9 to TRBJ1-3; D remains unclear. Germline CDR1 SEHNR, CDR2 FQNEAQ (reference sequence). V was clipped by 7 bases and J by 6 bases, with 16 bases between them. The CDR3 sequence is 14 residues long. The CDR3 sequence: CASIFGPGTNTIYF. In DNA, the CDR3 is TGTGCCAGCATCTTCGGCCCCGGAACAAACACCATATATTTT.

This clonotype was observed a few times. This chain links TRBV12-3 or TRBV12-4 with TRBJ2-1; 12 positions agree with TRBD2. This CDR3 has 15 residues. The trim removed 5 bases at V and 7 bases at J, leaving 6 bases unmatched. The CDR3 loop reads CASSPYLAGGNEQFF. The CDR3 region has the DNA TGTGCCAGCAGTCCGTACCTAGCGGGAGGGAATGAGCAGTTCTTC.

This clonotype was seen at least ten times. The V and J genes are TRBV7-2 and TRBJ1-5; maybe TRBD1 (5 bases). The germline V gene has CDR1 SGHTA and CDR2 FQGNSA. The CDR3 has 15 residues. The V and J ends lost 1 base and 0 bases respectively, with 7 bases between them. In DNA, the CDR3 is TGTGCCAGCAGCTTAGAGAGGGGTAGCAATCAGCCCCAGCATTTT. This sequence encodes CASSLERGSNQPQHF. The complete variable domain, with remaining parts taken from reference TRBV7-2 and TRBJ1-5, reads GAGVSQSPSNKVTEKGKDVELRCDPISGHTALYWYRQSLGQGLEFLIYFQGNSAPDKSGLPSDRFSAERTGGSVSTLTIQRTQQEDSAVYLCASSLERGSNQPQHFGDGTRLSIL.

This clonotype was found once. At one of its ends the junction is not consistent with the germline gene, which may arise from a read error. V is TRBV6-6 and J is TRBJ2-2; no clear D. Germline assignment: CDR1 MNHNY and CDR2 SVGAGI (reference sequence). The CDR3 spans 14 residues. DNA of the CDR3: TGTGCCAGCAGATTCGGGCCGAATACCGGGGAGCTGTTTTTT. Translated, it gives CASRFGPNTGELFF.

This clonotype was seen at least ten times. The chain joins TRBV6-2 or TRBV6-3 to TRBJ1-5; D remains unclear. CDR3 length equals 13 residues. Germline V gene sequence: CDR1 MNHEY, CDR2 SVGEGT. Trimming removed 8 bases from V and 1 base from J, with 9 bases in between. The CDR3 sequence: CASGDSSNQPQHF. The CDR3 nucleotides are TGTGCCAGCGGGGATTCAAGCAATCAGCCCCAGCATTTT.

The chain carries TRBV20-1 and TRBJ2-7, with 12 bases fitting TRBD2. V dropped 3 bases and J dropped 1; count of bases not matched to a gene: 4. This CDR3 is built from 15 residues. Looked up from germline, CDR1 is DFQATT and CDR2 is SNEGSKA (reference sequence). Here the CDR3 DNA reads TGCAGTGCTAGCCTAGGACTAGCGGGATCCTACGAGCAGTACTTC. Encoded protein: CSASLGLAGSYEQYF.

This clonotype was observed a handful of times. The chain is built from TRBV3-1 and TRBJ1-5; the D gene is possibly TRBD1 (5 bases). This CDR3 is built from 17 residues. V lost 0 bases to trimming and J lost 4 bases, with 16 bases between them. CDR1 LGHDT and CDR2 YNNKEL come from the germline V gene (reference sequence). The CDR3 sequence is CASSQDLARAGNQPQHF. CDR3 nucleotides: TGTGCCAGCAGCCAAGATCTTGCCAGGGCCGGGAATCAGCCCCAGCATTTT.

Here the CDR3 reads CASSIRYGAANTGELFF. The CDR3 DNA is TGTGCCAGTAGTATTAGGTACGGGGCCGCGAACACCGGGGAGCTGTTTTTT. The chain is built from TRBV19 and TRBJ2-2; D possibly matches TRBD1 or TRBD2 (5 bases each). The CDR3 sequence is 17 residues long. Germline V lookup: CDR1 LNHDA, CDR2 SQIVND (reference sequence). The V and J ends lost 3 bases and 0 bases respectively, with 14 bases between them.

In this sample, this clonotype turned up a few times. The rearrangement joins TRBV7-9 to TRBJ1-5; D ambiguous. The germline V gene encodes CDR1 SEHNR and CDR2 FQNEAQ (reference sequence). CDR3 size: 15 residues. Trimming shortened V by 1 base and J by 0 bases, and 7 bases separated the two germline ends. The CDR3 DNA follows: TGTGCCAGCAGCTTAGGATCGTTTAGCAATCAGCCCCAGCATTTT. Residues: CASSLGSFSNQPQHF.

This clonotype has ten or more counts. J is TRBJ1-4 and V is TRBV4-3, with D possibly being TRBD1 (6 bases). The CDR3 runs to 13 residues. The V gene lost 4 bases and the J gene lost 5 bases, with 8 bases spanning the gap. The germline V gene encodes CDR1 LGHNA and CDR2 YSLEER. CDR3 amino acids: CASSRTANEKLFF. In nucleotides, the CDR3 is TGCGCCAGCAGCCGGACAGCAAATGAAAAACTGTTTTTT.

This chain joins TRBV5-1 and TRBJ2-1; no clear D gene. The germline CDR1 and CDR2 sequences are SGHRS and YFSETQ. The CDR3 has 14 residues. V lost 1 base, J lost 6 bases, and 11 bases lay in between. As DNA, the CDR3 is TGCGCCAGCAGCTTGAGCGCCTCCGGCAATGAGCAGTTCTTC. Translation gives CASSLSASGNEQFF.

The chain combines TRBV7-2 with TRBJ2-5; possibly TRBD2 for D (5 bases). Trimming shortened V by 1 base and J by 1 base, and 7 bases separated the two germline ends. Germline V gives CDR1 SGHTA, CDR2 FQGNSA. CDR3 length: 14 residues. The chain's CDR3 is CASSLGGSQETQYF. CDR3 DNA sequence: TGTGCCAGCAGCTTAGGTGGGAGCCAAGAGACCCAGTACTTC.

Many counts were recorded for this clonotype. CDR3 in DNA: TGTGCCATCATGGCGGGCAGCACCTACGAGCAGTACTTC. It codes for CAIMAGSTYEQYF. V gene TRBV10-3 combines with J gene TRBJ2-7, with D possibly TRBD2 on 5 matching bases. The CDR3 runs 13 residues. Trimming took 7 bases from V and 2 from J, leaving 12 bases between them. CDR1 ENHRY and CDR2 SYGVKD come from the germline V gene.

V and J are TRBV4-3 and TRBJ2-7; 10 bases line up with TRBD2. Germline CDR1 is LGHNA and CDR2 is YSLEER. V lost 0 bases, J lost 5 bases, and 4 bases stayed unmatched. The CDR3 contains 15 residues. DNA for the CDR3: TGCGCCAGCAGCCAAGATCCTAGCGGGAGAGACGAGCAGTACTTC. This codes for CASSQDPSGRDEQYF.